This TCR beta chain emerged from a study of PD-1 blockade in classical Hodgkin lymphoma. The time point here: cycle 4 day 1 (C4D1), after 6 weeks of nivolumab. Relapses following autologous stem cell transplantation were seen in all patients, with brentuximab vedotin exposure varying. Study-wide findings and caveats: In newly diagnosed patients, baseline TCR diversity was reportedly below that of healthy donors. There was a significant rise in CD4+ TCR diversity by C4D1, with no such rise for CD8+. Before treatment, complete responders showed about the same diversity as newly diagnosed patients.

The table came from immunoSEQ multiplex PCR; TCRdb's copy has only in-frame clones and leaves some out. In the table there are approximately 39,000 clones, 77% of which are singletons. Germline assignment: CDR1 SGHTA and CDR2 FQGNSA. Between the trimmed V and J ends, which lost 0 bases and 2 bases, there was a span of 15 bases. The CDR3 is made up of 17 amino acids. For this clone: Its antigen is not identified.

The sequences come from peripheral blood mononuclear cells (PBMCs), collected before the fourth cycle of nivolumab. V gene TRBV7-2 combines with J gene TRBJ2-3; possible D gene TRBD1, 7 bases. The sequence was obtained from a human donor with classical Hodgkin lymphoma. Here the CDR3 DNA reads TGTGCCAGCAGCTTAGCTGCGGGACAGCCTCTCACAGATACGCAGTATTTT. Its translation is CASSLAAGQPLTDTQYF.